The source of this TCR beta chain is a study of beta chain features in type 1 diabetes. For the study at large: All samples combined gave over 100 million sorted cells for examination. Notes on the study in general: A closer apparent resemblance between naive, central memory and Treg TCRB repertoires was seen in patients than in healthy donors.

With regard to this clone: Its matching antigen is unknown.

Expressed TCRB transcripts were sequenced after all isolated RNA was converted to cDNA. This table comes from immunoSEQ multiplex PCR, and its TCRdb copy is limited to in-frame clones, with some not included. This table has about 45,000 clones, approximately 56% appearing once. The CDR3 length is 13 residues. V lost 4 bases, J lost 2 bases, and 1 base stayed unmatched. The germline gives CDR1 SGHNT, CDR2 YYREEE (reference sequence). There was one heparinised blood draw per donor, averaging around 120 mL. Naive, central memory, regulatory and stem cell-like memory cells within the CD4+ compartment were sorted using CD45RO/CCR7/CD25/CD127/CD95/CD27.

This clonotype was obtained from a woman younger than 30 in good health. This sequence joins TRBV5-4 and TRBJ2-7, with 9 bases that match TRBD1. The sample comprised Tregs from blood. CDR3 bases: TGTGCCAGCAGCCGGACAGGGGCCTACGAGCAGTACTTC. The encoded protein is CASSRTGAYEQYF.